These 5 T cell receptor beta chains were sequenced from one sample in a study of response to subunit inactivated influenza vaccine. TCRdb re-analysed the RT-PCR reads in MiXCR, keeping a single row per CDR3 protein. Of a few hundred thousand distinct CDR3 sequences in the sample, just over 20% are singletons; the top ten hold roughly a tenth. The sequencing used PBMCs from blood, collected about 20 months after vaccination. These receptors were taken from a man between 50 and 75 years old who received an inactivated influenza vaccine.

V and J are TRBV5-6 and TRBJ1-2, with 8 bases that match TRBD1. The germline CDR1 and CDR2 sequences are SGHDT and YYEEEE. V dropped 4 bases and J dropped 5; count of bases not matched to a gene: 10. The CDR3 loop spans 15 amino acids. CDR3 nucleotides: TGTGCCAGCAGCAGACCCCGGACAGGGCAGTATGGCTACACCTTC. Its translation is CASSRPRTGQYGYTF.

Many counts were recorded for this clonotype. The chain recombines TRBV28 with TRBJ2-7; D ambiguous. The CDR3 consists of 15 residues. The germline V gene has CDR1 MDHEN and CDR2 SYDVKM. V shed 3 bases and J shed 0 bases, with 12 bases lying between them. The CDR3 loop reads CASSFLRRTSYEQYF. CDR3 bases: TGTGCCAGCAGTTTCTTGCGCAGGACCTCCTACGAGCAGTACTTC.

This clonotype was seen more than once but under ten times. This sequence joins TRBV7-8 and TRBJ1-5; tentative D call: TRBD1 (5 bases). The CDR3 has 13 amino acids. Trimming cost V 4 bases and J 7 bases, with 11 bases left between them. Germline V gene data show CDR1 as SGHVS and CDR2 as FQNEAQ. This CDR3 reads CASSSGGWQPQHF. The DNA of the CDR3 is TGTGCCAGCAGCTCGGGGGGTTGGCAGCCCCAGCATTTT.

This clonotype was recorded a few times. The chain is built from TRBV5-6 and TRBJ2-1, with no clear D. Trimming shortened V by 7 bases and J by 8 bases, and 13 bases separated the two germline ends. The CDR3 has 12 amino acids. Germline V gives CDR1 SGHDT, CDR2 YYEEEE. In nucleotides, the CDR3 is TGTGCCAGCTGGTCTGTGGTTGATGAGCAGTTCTTC. This sequence encodes CASWSVVDEQFF.

The V and J genes are TRBV18 and TRBJ2-7; D is perhaps TRBD2 (5 bases). Germline V gene sequence: CDR1 KGHSH, CDR2 LQKENI. CDR3 length equals 15 residues. The ends were cut back, 2 bases at V and 2 bases at J, with 13 bases in the middle. The CDR3 nucleotides are TGTGCCAGCTCACCAGGAGGAGGTGCAGCCTACGAGCAGTACTTC. This sequence encodes CASSPGGGAAYEQYF.